This TCR beta chain was found in a study of shared clonotypes between healthy human individuals (TCRdb year 2020). Concerning the study at large: A few men and two women, aged 18 to 49 years, made up the cohort. Different laboratories and diverse techniques were used to prepare libraries and sequence TCR repertoires, to increase sequencing depth and limit assay-specific biases. Blood TCR repertoires of a handful of healthy adults were deeply sequenced to estimate repertoire size and the extent of clonotype sharing between individuals. Each donor's leukapheresis produced roughly between roughly 0.9 and 8.9 billion PBMCs. For each donor, CD4 naive and CD4 memory were each given three plates, CD8 naive was given two plates, and CD8 memory was given one plate.

General conclusions and limits of the study: Sampling was restricted to blood, and TCR repertoires in tissue are likely to differ from TCR repertoires in blood. When a few donors were compared, the shared fraction of clonotypes was around 5.1% for naive CD4, 3.5% to 4% for naive CD8, roughly 2.3% for memory CD4, and about 0.36% for memory CD8. Rarefaction of sorted-subset datasets indicated incomplete sequencing despite the large sequencing depth. Pairwise subsampling led to the expectation that sequencing depth would affect the degree of clonotype sharing among donors. The genetic and exposure-history diversity represented was limited by the small number of donors. Estimated clonotype richness was generally larger for naive than for memory subsets. Clonotypes shared by all four sorted-subset donors showed higher generation probabilities than non-shared clonotypes.

The donors were healthy, HIV-negative adults with no recently reported acute infections or vaccinations. Only Caucasian adults living in Nashville, Tennessee, USA were represented among the donors. Magnetic negative selection was used to enrich CD4+ T cells, after which naive cells were positively selected on CD45RA and the negative fraction became the memory subset. Blood was collected by leukapheresis, and PBMCs were isolated by Ficoll-Histopaque density gradient centrifugation and then cryopreserved in liquid nitrogen vapor phase. Analytical flow cytometry was used to check the purity and quantity of each magnetically sorted T cell population. Each sorted fraction had its genomic DNA isolated and then quantified by UV absorbance on a Nanodrop 2000c. Using the deep immunoSEQ assay, multiplex PCR amplified TCR CDR3 regions from genomic DNA. Genomic DNA extracted from each cell subset was distributed evenly over all wells of several immunoSEQ 96-well plates, and each plate served as one replicate. Each replicate PCR for sorted subsets received around 210 ng genomic DNA, equal to roughly 30,000 T cell genomes. The purified libraries were quantified using a Qubit 3.0 fluorometer, sized with a Bioanalyzer 2100, and then quantified again using the KAPA Library Quantification kit. Every immunoSEQ 96-well plate was sequenced on a separate single-read 150-cycle Illumina NextSeq 550 flow cell. Regarding the original processing steps: The immunoSEQ output contained only junctional sequences without quality scores, so filtering could not match that applied to full-length reads. To assign V/J genes and CDR3, sequences were annotated using PyIR, a Python wrapper for IgBLAST v1.9, with IMGT germline references. Reads with weak V/J assignments (E-value above 1e-6), missing CDR3, stop codons, out-of-frame junctions, or ambiguous translated residues were removed. V3J clonotypes were defined as sequences sharing an identical inferred V gene, J gene, and CDR3 amino acid sequence. Percentage overlap between repertoires was calculated by dividing the number of shared unique clonotypes by the size of the smaller repertoire. Repertoire richness was assessed with RTK rarefaction, the Chao1 estimator, and Recon v2.1 estimates of unobserved clonotypes. Generation probabilities were computed with OLGA for all TCRbeta clonotypes obtained by the gDNA method from four donors. In its TCRdb copy, this immuneACCESS table keeps in-frame sequences only and misses some clones. Where compared with another copy, unresolved V genes explain less than half of these, and the others have no known cause. V and J calls and clone size are as listed in that table; D and trimming were resolved from the DNA. For this sample there are fewer than 1.6 million clones; around 98.5% appear just once. The top ten clones comprise about 0.34% of the sample.

The CDR3 sequence holds 17 residues, the cysteine and phenylalanine included. Only the CDR3 portion is preserved as DNA: 51 bases, with reading frame beginning at the first base. Germline trimming: 8 bases from V, 6 bases from J; junction bases outside gene matches: 15. The germline V gene specifies SNHLY as CDR1 and FYNNEI as CDR2. Turning to this clone: What this receptor recognizes is not known. No per-base quality is available; no much larger clone lies one base away.

This TCR came from a man in his thirties or forties in good health. The sequenced sample was naive CD4+ T cells sorted from blood. Reading the label with the study, this specimen's cell subset or site is: CD45RA+ positively selected. The receptor chain draws on TRBV2 and TRBJ2-2, with TRBD1 identical over 10 junction bases. The DNA sequence follows: TGTGCCAGCTGTATTTTTTCTGGACAGGGGGTTTCCGGGGAGCTGTTTTTT. This translates into CASCIFSGQGVSGELFF.